The rows below give T cell receptor beta chains drawn from one sample of a study of PD-L1 blockade in urothelial cancer. Some clones are missing from TCRdb's copy, which holds only in-frame ones; the method was immunoSEQ multiplex PCR. The sample lists about 81,000 clones, over 90% occurring once. Here the sequenced sample was PBMCs, taken around atezolizumab (anti-PD-L1) treatment. Receptors originate from a man aged 55 to 70 with urothelial cancer. The conserved cysteine and the conserved F or W are not part of the CDR3 here.

>TRBV28
ASVARQGKAGWTGELF
>TRBV7-6
ASSPPQVDRNSSGNTIY
>TRBV6-5
ASTSVGTQY
>TRBV6-6
ASSYSQGWTGELF
>TRBV28
ASSLLAYEQY
>TRBV10-3
AISERDTDYNSPLH
>TRBV7-9
ASSRTGTGVEKLF
>TRBV18
ASSLGRGTDTQY
>TRBV7-8
ASSLGGEGLRQPQH
>TRBV28
ASSPLTSGRADEQY
>TRBV7-9
ASIPGTQNTEAF
>TRBV7-2
ASSLEVYGYT
>TRBV27
ASTSLAGWMRQETQY
>TRBV5-1
ASSLQGKAERKQY
>TRBV7-8
ASSLAGQTTGELF
>TRBV11-2
ASSLGTGTLQPQH
>TRBV6-1
ASSVGTSGGALGTDTQY
>TRBV4-1
ASSQAVGDQPQH